This T cell receptor (beta chain) was identified during a study of blood T cell repertoires in COVID-19. On the study more broadly: PBMCs, B-cell-depleted T cells, or T cells were the source of the cDNA or gDNA that made up the material.

In germline, CDR1 is GTSNPN, CDR2 SVGIG (reference sequence). This CDR3 comprises 15 residues. J lost 6 bases, V lost 2 bases, and 10 bases had no gene match. Authors' processing steps: Estimation of nucleated cell counts was performed using reference gene primer amplification. Clones were sequenced by immunoSEQ multiplex PCR, and TCRdb holds only the in-frame ones, with some missing. The V and J calls and the clone size are those of that table, but D and trimming were determined from the DNA. Of 60,000 to 85,000 clones listed, 70% to 90% are singletons. Seattle researchers signed up patients amid active infection and tracked them longitudinally.

This TCR was recovered from a man aged 55 to 69 with COVID-19, enrolled during active disease. V gene TRBV30 combines with J gene TRBJ1-5; 7 bases are shared with TRBD1. Sequencing was carried out using peripheral blood. This CDR3 is CAWSPGQAPGQPQHF. CDR3 nucleotides: TGTGCCTGGAGTCCTGGACAGGCCCCCGGTCAGCCCCAGCATTTT.